The 10 T cell receptor beta chains listed next were all sequenced from one sample in a study of OX40 agonist ivuxolimab in advanced cancers. The method was immunoSEQ multiplex PCR; TCRdb's version includes in-frame clones alone and lacks a portion of them. The data hold 25,000 to 30,000 clones, with roughly 85% observed a single time. The sequenced sample was CD4+ or CD8+ T cells sorted from blood, obtained in a trial of the OX40 agonist ivuxolimab. Receptor source: an adult with an advanced solid tumor such as melanoma, head and neck, liver or kidney cancer.

This chain links TRBV19 with TRBJ2-7; 9 bases fit TRBD1. The CDR3 sequence is 15 residues long. The germline V gene encodes CDR1 LNHDA and CDR2 SQIVND (reference sequence). V was clipped by 5 bases and J by 2 bases; unmatched bases: 7. CDR3 bases: TGTGCCAGTAGTCCCGGGACAGGGTTGACCTACGAGCAGTACTTC. It translates to CASSPGTGLTYEQYF.

The V call is TRBV5-1, the J call TRBJ2-1, with D tentatively TRBD1 or TRBD2 (5 bases each). The length of the CDR3 is 15 residues. Germline V gene data show CDR1 as SGHRS and CDR2 as YFSETQ. Trimming took 0 bases from V and 5 from J, leaving 12 bases between them. In DNA, the CDR3 is TGCGCCAGCAGCTTGGGCCTAAGAGGGGACAATGAGCAGTTCTTC. Protein sequence: CASSLGLRGDNEQFF.

The chain employs TRBV10-3 and TRBJ2-5; D possibly corresponds to TRBD1 (5 bases). Trimming removed 5 bases at V and 10 bases at J, with 20 bases between. In germline, CDR1 is ENHRY, CDR2 SYGVKD. The CDR3 spans 14 residues. The CDR3 protein is CAISRDSSKRNQYF. The CDR3 DNA reads as TGTGCCATCAGTAGAGACAGTAGCAAGAGGAACCAGTACTTC.

The chain is built from TRBV27 and TRBJ2-3; 11 nucleotides match TRBD1. The V gene end was trimmed by 5 bases and the J gene end by 4 bases; junction bases not matched to a gene: 11. The CDR3 is made up of 17 amino acids. Germline V CDR1 and CDR2: MNHEY, SMNVEV (reference sequence). This chain's CDR3 is CASSISPDRGLSDTQYF. The CDR3 nucleotides read TGTGCCAGCAGTATCTCCCCGGACAGGGGGCTTTCAGATACGCAGTATTTT.

The V gene is TRBV6-4, the J gene TRBJ1-2; 7 nucleotides match TRBD1. The CDR3 totals 15 residues. Germline V gene sequence: CDR1 MRHNA, CDR2 SNTAGT. The ends lost 0 bases at V and 8 bases at J; junction bases unmatched: 9. CDR3 nucleotides: TGTGCCAGCAGTGACTCGAAGGGCGTAGGGGGCGGCTACACCTTC. It is translated as CASSDSKGVGGGYTF.

The CDR3: CASSPQAQTAGNTIYF. CDR3 DNA sequence: TGTGCCAGCAGCCCTCAGGCCCAGACAGCTGGAAACACCATATATTTT. The V and J genes are TRBV27 and TRBJ1-3; tentatively, D is TRBD1 (5 bases). The germline CDR1 and CDR2 sequences are MNHEY and SMNVEV (reference sequence). Trimming removed 6 bases at V and 2 bases at J, with 17 bases between. There are 16 residues in the CDR3.

The chain recombines TRBV9 with TRBJ2-1, with TRBD2 identical over 9 bases. The V gene's germline CDR1 is SGDLS and CDR2 YYNGEE. Unmatched junction bases numbered 5, after V lost 4 bases and J lost 3 bases. The CDR3 sequence is 15 residues long. CDR3 bases: TGTGCCAGCAGCCGCGCGGGGGGGAGCTACAATGAGCAGTTCTTC. Translated, it gives CASSRAGGSYNEQFF.

This sequence joins TRBV14 and TRBJ1-6, with a tentative D call TRBD1 (5 bases). V was pared by 4 bases and J by 7 bases, with 11 bases between. CDR3 length equals 14 residues. From germline, CDR1 is SGHDN and CDR2 FVKESK. CDR3 nucleotide sequence: TGTGCCAGCAGCCCGGGGGGGTGGAATTCACCCCTCCACTTT. Translating it yields CASSPGGWNSPLHF.

The chain couples TRBV11-2 to TRBJ2-7; 10 bases align to TRBD1. Germline CDR1 is SGHAT and CDR2 is FQNNGV. CDR3 length: 18 amino acids. V was pared by 0 bases and J by 3 bases, with 11 bases of the junction left unmatched. CDR3 bases: TGTGCCAGCAGCTTAGATACCTCCCCCGGGACAGGGGACTACGAGCAGTACTTC. Translation: CASSLDTSPGTGDYEQYF.

The chain couples TRBV12-5 to TRBJ1-2; the match to TRBD1 covers 10 bases. The CDR3 covers 14 residues. CDR1 and CDR2 from the germline V gene are LGHNT and FRNRAP. V gave up 5 bases and J gave up 5 bases; unmatched junction bases: 5. The CDR3 nucleotides are TGTGCTAGTGGTACCTGGACAGGGGGGTATGGCTACACCTTC. It yields the protein CASGTWTGGYGYTF. Using reference TRBV12-5 and TRBJ1-2 for the parts outside the CDR3, the full variable domain is DARVTQTPRHKVTEMGQEVTMRCQPILGHNTVFWYRQTMMQGLELLAYFRNRAPLDDSGMPKDRFSAEMPDATLATLKIQPSEPRDSAVYFCASGTWTGGYGYTFGSGTRLTVV.